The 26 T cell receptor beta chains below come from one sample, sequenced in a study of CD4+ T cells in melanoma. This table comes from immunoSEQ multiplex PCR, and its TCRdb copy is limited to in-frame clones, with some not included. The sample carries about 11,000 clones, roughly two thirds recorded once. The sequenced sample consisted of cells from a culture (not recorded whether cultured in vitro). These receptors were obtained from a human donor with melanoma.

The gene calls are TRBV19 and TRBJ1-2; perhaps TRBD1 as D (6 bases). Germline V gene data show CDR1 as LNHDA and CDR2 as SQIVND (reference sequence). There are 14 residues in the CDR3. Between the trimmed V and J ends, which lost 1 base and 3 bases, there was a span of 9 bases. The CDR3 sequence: CASSIGTGYYGYTF. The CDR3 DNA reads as TGTGCCAGTAGTATAGGAACAGGGTACTATGGCTACACCTTC.

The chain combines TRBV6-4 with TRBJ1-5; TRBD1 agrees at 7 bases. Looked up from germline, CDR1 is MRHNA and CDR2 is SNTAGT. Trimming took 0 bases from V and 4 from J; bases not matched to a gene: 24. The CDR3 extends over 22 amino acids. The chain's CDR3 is CASSDSPGTAHFFLLRNQPQHF. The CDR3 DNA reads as TGTGCCAGCAGTGACTCCCCAGGGACAGCTCATTTTTTTCTTCTCCGTAATCAGCCCCAGCATTTT.

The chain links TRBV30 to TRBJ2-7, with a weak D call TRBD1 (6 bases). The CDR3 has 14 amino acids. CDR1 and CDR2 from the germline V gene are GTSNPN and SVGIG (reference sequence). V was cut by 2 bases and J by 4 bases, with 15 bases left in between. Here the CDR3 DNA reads TGTGCCTGGAGTCGGCTGGGGGCCCGGTACGAGCAGTACTTC. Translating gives CAWSRLGARYEQYF.

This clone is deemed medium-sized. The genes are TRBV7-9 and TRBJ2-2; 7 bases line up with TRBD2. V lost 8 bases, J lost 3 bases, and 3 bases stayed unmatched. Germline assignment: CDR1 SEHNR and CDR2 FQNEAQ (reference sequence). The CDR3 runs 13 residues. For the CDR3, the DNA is TGTGCCAGCTCCCGGGGGGACACCGGGGAGCTGTTTTTT. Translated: CASSRGDTGELFF.

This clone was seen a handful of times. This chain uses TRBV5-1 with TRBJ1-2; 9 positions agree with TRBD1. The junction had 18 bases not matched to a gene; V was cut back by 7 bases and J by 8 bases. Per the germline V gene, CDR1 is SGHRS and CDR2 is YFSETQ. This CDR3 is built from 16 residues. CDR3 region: CASANQPGQGSGGYTF. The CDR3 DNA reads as TGCGCCAGCGCCAATCAACCCGGACAGGGGTCGGGCGGCTACACCTTC.

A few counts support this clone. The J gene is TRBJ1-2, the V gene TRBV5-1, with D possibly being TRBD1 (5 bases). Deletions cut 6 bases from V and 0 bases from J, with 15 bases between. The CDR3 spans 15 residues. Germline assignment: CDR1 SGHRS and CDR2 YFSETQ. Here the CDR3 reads CASTPGLRANYGYTF. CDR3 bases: TGCGCCAGCACCCCAGGGTTGAGGGCTAACTATGGCTACACCTTC.

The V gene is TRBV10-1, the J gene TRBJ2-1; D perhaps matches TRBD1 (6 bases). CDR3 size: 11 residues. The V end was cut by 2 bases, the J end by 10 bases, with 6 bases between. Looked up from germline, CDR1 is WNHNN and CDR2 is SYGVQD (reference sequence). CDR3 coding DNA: TGCGCCAGCAGTGAGGGGGGCGAGCAGTTCTTC. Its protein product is CASSEGGEQFF.

The CDR3 region is CATTPGSLNTEAFF. The DNA for the CDR3 is TGTGCCACTACCCCGGGCAGTCTGAACACTGAAGCTTTCTTT. The chain links TRBV15 to TRBJ1-1; unclear D gene. The CDR3 totals 14 residues. The V gene's germline CDR1 is LNHNV and CDR2 YYDKDF (reference sequence). Trimming took off 9 bases at V and 0 bases at J, with 14 bases between the two ends.

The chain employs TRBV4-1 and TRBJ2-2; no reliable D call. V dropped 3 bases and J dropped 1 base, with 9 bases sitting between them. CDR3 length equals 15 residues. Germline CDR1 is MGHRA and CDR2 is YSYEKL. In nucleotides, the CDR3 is TGCGCCAGCAGCCACCACGGAATGAACACCGGGGAGCTGTTTTTT. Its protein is CASSHHGMNTGELFF.

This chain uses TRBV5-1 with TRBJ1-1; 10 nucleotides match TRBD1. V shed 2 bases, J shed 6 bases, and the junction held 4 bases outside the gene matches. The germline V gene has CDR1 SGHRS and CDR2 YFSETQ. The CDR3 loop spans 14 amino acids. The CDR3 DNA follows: TGCGCCAGCAGCTTCGGACAGGGGGAAGCTGAAGCTTTCTTT. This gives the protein CASSFGQGEAEAFF.

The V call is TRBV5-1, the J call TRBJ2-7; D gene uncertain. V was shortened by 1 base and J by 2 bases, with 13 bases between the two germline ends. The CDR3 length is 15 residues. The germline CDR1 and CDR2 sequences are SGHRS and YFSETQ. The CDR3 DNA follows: TGCGCCAGCAGCTTGACCTCGAATCGCGCCTACGAGCAGTACTTC. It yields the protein CASSLTSNRAYEQYF.

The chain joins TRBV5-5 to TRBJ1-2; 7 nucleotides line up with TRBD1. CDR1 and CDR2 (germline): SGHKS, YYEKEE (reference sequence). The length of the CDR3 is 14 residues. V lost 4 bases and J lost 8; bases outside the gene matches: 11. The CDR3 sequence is CASSGQQGLGGYTF. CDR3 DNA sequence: TGTGCCAGCAGCGGGCAACAGGGGTTGGGGGGCTACACCTTC.

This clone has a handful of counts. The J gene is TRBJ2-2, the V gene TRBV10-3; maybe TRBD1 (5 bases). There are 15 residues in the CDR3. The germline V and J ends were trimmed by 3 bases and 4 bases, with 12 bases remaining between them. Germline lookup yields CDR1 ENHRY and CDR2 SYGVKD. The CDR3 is CAISDRGAATGELFF. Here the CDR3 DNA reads TGTGCCATCAGTGACCGTGGGGCGGCCACCGGGGAGCTGTTTTTT.

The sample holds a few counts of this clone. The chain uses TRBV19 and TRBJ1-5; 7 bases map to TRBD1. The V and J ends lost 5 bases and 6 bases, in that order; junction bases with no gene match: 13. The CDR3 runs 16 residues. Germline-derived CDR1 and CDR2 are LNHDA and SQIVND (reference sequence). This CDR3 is CASSLRPRQGRQPQHF. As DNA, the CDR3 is TGTGCCAGTAGTCTTAGACCCAGACAGGGTCGTCAGCCCCAGCATTTT.

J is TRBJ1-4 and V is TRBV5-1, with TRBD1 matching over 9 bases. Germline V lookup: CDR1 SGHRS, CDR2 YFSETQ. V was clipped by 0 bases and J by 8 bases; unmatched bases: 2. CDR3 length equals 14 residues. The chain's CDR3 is CASSLGTGAEKLFF. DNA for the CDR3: TGCGCCAGCAGCTTGGGGACAGGGGCCGAAAAACTGTTTTTT.

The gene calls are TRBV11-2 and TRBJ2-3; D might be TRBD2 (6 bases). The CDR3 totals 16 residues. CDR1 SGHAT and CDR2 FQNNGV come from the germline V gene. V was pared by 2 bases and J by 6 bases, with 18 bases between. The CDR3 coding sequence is TGTGCCAGCAGCTTATGGGTAGGGACTCCCGGGGATACGCAGTATTTT. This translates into CASSLWVGTPGDTQYF.

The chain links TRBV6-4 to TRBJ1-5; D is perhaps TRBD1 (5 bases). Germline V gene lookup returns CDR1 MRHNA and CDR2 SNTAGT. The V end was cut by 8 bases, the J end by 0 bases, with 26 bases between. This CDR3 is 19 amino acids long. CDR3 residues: CASGVFGTEVGYSNQPQHF. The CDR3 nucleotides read TGTGCCAGCGGAGTTTTTGGGACGGAGGTGGGATATAGCAATCAGCCCCAGCATTTT.

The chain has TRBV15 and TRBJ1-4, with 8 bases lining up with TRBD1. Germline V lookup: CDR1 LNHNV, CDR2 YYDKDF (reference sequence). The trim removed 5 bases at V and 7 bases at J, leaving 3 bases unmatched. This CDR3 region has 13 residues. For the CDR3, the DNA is TGTGCCACCAGCGGACAGGGTAGTGAAAAACTGTTTTTT. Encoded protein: CATSGQGSEKLFF.

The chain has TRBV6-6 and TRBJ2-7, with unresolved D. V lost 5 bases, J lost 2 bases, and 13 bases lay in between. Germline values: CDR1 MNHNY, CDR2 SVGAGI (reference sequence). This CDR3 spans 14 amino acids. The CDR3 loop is CASSQKTVPYEQYF. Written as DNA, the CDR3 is TGTGCCAGCAGTCAAAAGACGGTCCCCTACGAGCAGTACTTC.

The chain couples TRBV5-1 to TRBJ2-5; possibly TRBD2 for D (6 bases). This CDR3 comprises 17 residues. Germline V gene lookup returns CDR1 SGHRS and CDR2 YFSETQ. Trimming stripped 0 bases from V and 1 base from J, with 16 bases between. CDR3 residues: CASSLAPSGSGQETQYF. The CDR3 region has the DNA TGCGCCAGCAGCTTGGCCCCCTCCGGGAGCGGCCAAGAGACCCAGTACTTC.

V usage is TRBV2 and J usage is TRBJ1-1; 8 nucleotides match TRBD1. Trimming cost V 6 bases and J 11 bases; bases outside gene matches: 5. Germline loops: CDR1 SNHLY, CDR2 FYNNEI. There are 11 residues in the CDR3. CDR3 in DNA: TGTGCCAGCAGGTGGACAGGGATGGCTTTCTTT. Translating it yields CASRWTGMAFF.

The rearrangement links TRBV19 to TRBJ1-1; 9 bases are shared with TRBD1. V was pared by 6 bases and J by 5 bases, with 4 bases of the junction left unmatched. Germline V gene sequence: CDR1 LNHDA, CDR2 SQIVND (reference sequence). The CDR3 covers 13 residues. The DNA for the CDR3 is TGTGCCAGTAGGGACAGGGGTTGGACTGAAGCTTTCTTT. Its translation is CASRDRGWTEAFF. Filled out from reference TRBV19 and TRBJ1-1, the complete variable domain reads DGGITQSPKYLFRKEGQNVTLSCEQNLNHDAMYWYRQDPGQGLRLIYYSQIVNDFQKGDIAEGYSVSREKKESFPLTVTSAQKNPTAFYLCASRDRGWTEAFFGQGTRLTVV.

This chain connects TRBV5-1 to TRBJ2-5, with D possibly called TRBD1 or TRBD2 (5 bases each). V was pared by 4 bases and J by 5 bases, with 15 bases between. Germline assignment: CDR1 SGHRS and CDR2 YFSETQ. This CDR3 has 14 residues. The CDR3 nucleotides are TGCGCCAGCAGCCCCTTATCGGGGCCGGAGACCCAGTACTTC. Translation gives CASSPLSGPETQYF.

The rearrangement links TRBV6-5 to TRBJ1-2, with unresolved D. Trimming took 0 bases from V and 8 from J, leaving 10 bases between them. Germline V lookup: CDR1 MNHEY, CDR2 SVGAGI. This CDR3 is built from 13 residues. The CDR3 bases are TGTGCCAGCAGTTACTCGGGGTCAAGCGGCTACACCTTC. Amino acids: CASSYSGSSGYTF.

The CDR3 DNA reads TGTGCCAGCAACTTGAACAGGGGTTTTGGCTACACCTTC. It translates to CASNLNRGFGYTF. The chain combines TRBV6-1 with TRBJ1-2, with 7 bases aligning to TRBD1. Germline V CDR1 and CDR2: MNHNS, SASEGT. J gave up 7 bases and V 7 bases, and 9 bases lay outside the gene matches. The CDR3 extends over 13 amino acids.

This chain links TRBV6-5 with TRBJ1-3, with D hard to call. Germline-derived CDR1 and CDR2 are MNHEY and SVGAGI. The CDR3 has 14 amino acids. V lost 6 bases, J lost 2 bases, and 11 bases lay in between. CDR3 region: CASRGGVAGNTIYF. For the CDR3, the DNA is TGTGCCAGCAGGGGCGGGGTCGCTGGAAACACCATATATTTT.